These 6 T cell receptor beta chains came from one sample sequenced in a study of blood T cell repertoires in COVID-19. Method: immunoSEQ multiplex PCR; TCRdb's copy keeps in-frame clones and lacks some. The table lists around 160,000 clones, around 84% of them singletons. Source material: peripheral blood. The receptors were gathered from an elderly woman with acute or convalescent COVID-19.

V gene TRBV6-5 combines with J gene TRBJ1-4; 10 bases line up with TRBD1. There are 14 residues in the CDR3. CDR1 is MNHEY and CDR2 is SVGAGI in the germline V gene. Germline trimming cut 6 bases from V and 13 bases from J; bases unmatched to any gene: 11. The CDR3 DNA is TGTGCCAGCAGCGCCGGGACAGGGGCGGTAGGACTGTTTTTT. This codes for CASSAGTGAVGLFF.

This chain joins TRBV7-9 and TRBJ2-3; D uncertain. V lost 1 base and J 2 bases, leaving 4 bases between the germline ends. Germline V gives CDR1 SEHNR, CDR2 FQNEAQ (reference sequence). The CDR3 extends over 13 amino acids. CDR3 bases: TGTGCCAGCAGCTTAGGAGACACAGATACGCAGTATTTT. Its protein product is CASSLGDTDTQYF.

CDR3 sequence: CASSHLQDGEETQYF. The CDR3 DNA sequence: TGCGCCAGCAGCCACTTACAGGACGGTGAAGAGACCCAGTACTTC. This sequence joins TRBV4-1 and TRBJ2-5; D is possibly TRBD1 (5 bases). Trimming left V 3 bases short and J 3 bases short, with 14 bases between. The CDR3 totals 15 residues. Germline loops: CDR1 MGHRA, CDR2 YSYEKL.

This chain uses TRBV4-2 with TRBJ2-7; D perhaps matches TRBD2 (7 bases). Germline loops: CDR1 LGHNA, CDR2 YNFKEQ. The CDR3 has 15 amino acids. Trimming removed 3 bases from V and 1 base from J, with 13 bases in between. The CDR3 sequence is CASSQGRGNSYEQYF. DNA for the CDR3: TGTGCCAGCAGCCAGGGGAGGGGGAATTCCTACGAGCAGTACTTC.

This clone came up a few times. The V call is TRBV3-1 (or the pseudogene TRBV3-2), the J call TRBJ2-7, with TRBD1 identical over 9 bases. CDR1 is LGHDT, CDR2 YNNKEL, per germline (reference sequence). J gave up 5 bases and V 0 bases, and 11 bases lay outside the gene matches. This CDR3 contains 17 residues. CDR3 nucleotide sequence: TGTGCCAGCAGCCAAGAAGGAAATATGAGACAGGGGGACGAGCAGTACTTC. Protein sequence: CASSQEGNMRQGDEQYF.

The chain uses TRBV19 and TRBJ1-2; 8 nucleotides agree with TRBD1. Looked up from germline, CDR1 is LNHDA and CDR2 is SQIVND (reference sequence). With V trimmed by 6 bases and J by 0 bases, 3 bases remained unmatched. This CDR3 is 14 amino acids long. The CDR3 loop reads CASSLQGANYGYTF. In DNA form, the CDR3 reads TGTGCCAGTAGCCTACAGGGGGCTAACTATGGCTACACCTTC.